The rows below give T cell receptor beta chains drawn from one sample of a study of response to subunit inactivated influenza vaccine. Using its own MiXCR run on the RT-PCR reads, TCRdb lists one record per CDR3 protein. The sample lists about 610,000 distinct CDR3 sequences, 12% to 15% seen once, with over 8.5% in the top ten. The sample here was PBMCs from blood, taken approximately 12 days after vaccination. Receptors originate from a man aged 45 to 65 who received an inactivated influenza vaccine. Both conserved end residues are part of each CDR3. D genes are given only for firm matches. Some rows have no size entry. The others give once, few or many, or a class for an expanded clone.

size: many; D: TRBD2; J: TRBJ2-3; V: TRBV3-1; CDR3: CASSQDLLAGVGSGTQYF; DNA: TGTGCCAGCAGCCAAGATCTACTAGCGGGAGTGGGGTCTGGTACGCAGTATTTT
size: few; D: TRBD2; J: TRBJ2-5; V: TRBV28; CDR3: CATREARETQYF; DNA: TGTGCCACGCGGGAGGCTCGAGAGACCCAGTACTTC
size: few; D: TRBD2; J: TRBJ2-1; V: TRBV7-9; CDR3: CATSGTGNEQFF; DNA: TGTGCCACAAGCGGGACGGGAAATGAGCAGTTCTTC
size: few; D: NA; J: TRBJ1-1; V: TRBV7-9; CDR3: CASSSRAGGAFF; DNA: TGTGCCAGCAGCTCTAGGGCAGGTGGAGCTTTCTTT
size: few; D: TRBD2; J: TRBJ2-5; V: TRBV9; CDR3: CASSVGLSSGRLQETQYF; DNA: TGTGCCAGCAGCGTAGGATTGTCTAGCGGGAGGTTACAAGAGACCCAGTACTTC
size: few; D: NA; J: TRBJ2-3; V: TRBV20-1; CDR3: CSVPNTDTDTQYF; DNA: TGCAGTGTACCGAACACGGACACAGATACGCAGTATTTT
size: NA; D: NA; J: TRBJ2-7; V: TRBV6-5; CDR3: CASSYTATGYEQYF; DNA: TGTGCCAGCAGTTACACGGCAACAGGGTACGAGCAGTACTTC
size: few; D: TRBD1; J: TRBJ1-6; V: TRBV12-3/TRBV12-4; CDR3: CASSSRQGDSPLHF; DNA: TGTGCCAGCAGTTCCCGACAGGGGGATTCACCCCTCCACTTT
size: NA; D: NA; J: TRBJ1-3; V: TRBV6-5; CDR3: CASSYGGTGNTIYF; DNA: TGTGCCAGCAGTTACGGGGGGACTGGAAACACCATATATTTT
size: NA; D: NA; J: TRBJ2-2; V: TRBV18; CDR3: CASSLQLENTGELFF; DNA: TGTGCCAGCTCCCTACAGCTAGAGAACACCGGGGAGCTGTTTTTT
size: NA; D: TRBD2; J: TRBJ2-7; V: TRBV7-2; CDR3: CASSLDSGVQGYEQYF; DNA: TGTGCCAGCAGCTTAGATAGCGGGGTCCAGGGGTACGAGCAGTACTTC
size: few; D: NA; J: TRBJ1-1; V: TRBV30; CDR3: CAWSDRGLNTEAFF; DNA: TGTGCCTGGAGTGACAGAGGGTTGAACACTGAAGCTTTCTTT
size: NA; D: NA; J: TRBJ2-7; V: TRBV18; CDR3: CASSQDRFAEQYF; DNA: TGTGCCAGCTCACAGGACCGCTTTGCCGAGCAGTACTTC
size: few; D: NA; J: TRBJ2-3; V: TRBV5-1; CDR3: CASSLDFYTQYF; DNA: TGCGCCAGCAGCTTGGACTTTTATACGCAGTATTTT
size: few; D: NA; J: TRBJ2-3; V: TRBV29-1; CDR3: CSVENVAPSTDTQYF; DNA: TGCAGCGTTGAAAACGTAGCACCCAGCACAGATACGCAGTATTTT
size: NA; D: NA; J: TRBJ2-7; V: TRBV29-1; CDR3: CSVEVGSRGEQYF; DNA: TGCAGCGTTGAGGTTGGCAGTCGGGGCGAGCAGTACTTC
size: NA; D: NA; J: TRBJ2-1; V: TRBV27; CDR3: CASGAWGSSYNEQFF; DNA: TGTGCCAGCGGGGCGTGGGGAAGCTCCTACAATGAGCAGTTCTTC
size: NA; D: NA; J: TRBJ2-5; V: TRBV5-1; CDR3: CASSETGTPRETQYF; DNA: TGCGCCAGCAGCGAAACCGGGACTCCCCGGGAGACCCAGTACTTC
size: NA; D: TRBD1; J: TRBJ2-1; V: TRBV5-1; CDR3: CASSLAKGANEQFF; DNA: TGCGCCAGCAGCTTGGCCAAGGGGGCCAATGAGCAGTTCTTC
size: few; D: TRBD2; J: TRBJ2-3; V: TRBV7-2; CDR3: CASSLGLPLTDTQYF; DNA: TGTGCCAGCAGCTTGGGACTACCCCTCACAGATACGCAGTATTTT
size: few; D: TRBD1; J: TRBJ1-2; V: TRBV7-9; CDR3: CASSSTGQGYYGYTF; DNA: TGTGCCAGCAGCTCGACGGGACAGGGGTACTATGGCTACACCTTC
size: few; D: TRBD1; J: TRBJ2-1; V: TRBV5-1; CDR3: CASSPGTGWTYNEQFF; DNA: TGCGCCAGCAGCCCTGGGACAGGGTGGACCTACAATGAGCAGTTCTTC
size: few; D: TRBD2; J: TRBJ2-1; V: TRBV28; CDR3: CASSLNPSGINDPPSYNEQFF; DNA: TGTGCCAGCAGTTTGAATCCGAGCGGGATTAACGATCCTCCCTCCTACAATGAGCAGTTCTTC
size: many; D: TRBD1; J: TRBJ1-1; V: TRBV5-1; CDR3: CASSYYRGQRTEAFF; DNA: TGCGCCAGCAGCTACTACAGGGGGCAAAGGACTGAAGCTTTCTTT
size: few; D: TRBD2; J: TRBJ2-7; V: TRBV11-2; CDR3: CASSYSGESYEQYF; DNA: TGTGCCAGCAGCTATAGCGGGGAGTCCTACGAGCAGTACTTC
size: few; D: NA; J: TRBJ2-5; V: TRBV18; CDR3: CASSESPGLGQETQYF; DNA: TGTGCCAGCTCGGAATCTCCGGGACTGGGACAAGAGACCCAGTACTTC
size: NA; D: NA; J: TRBJ1-2; V: TRBV3-1; CDR3: CASSQGGLEGYTF; DNA: TGTGCCAGCAGCCAAGGTGGTCTCGAGGGCTACACCTTC
size: many; D: NA; J: TRBJ2-1; V: TRBV20-1; CDR3: CSARPQFLGLGSYNEQFF; DNA: TGCAGTGCTAGACCCCAGTTTCTGGGTCTGGGCTCCTACAATGAGCAGTTCTTC
size: many; D: TRBD1; J: TRBJ1-2; V: TRBV18; CDR3: CASSPFTRDRGNGYTF; DNA: TGTGCCAGCTCACCATTCACCCGGGACAGGGGAAATGGCTACACCTTC
size: many; D: NA; J: TRBJ1-6; V: TRBV12-3/TRBV12-4; CDR3: CASTPTSLRGNSPLHF; DNA: TGTGCCAGCACCCCTACGTCTCTACGGGGTAATTCACCCCTCCACTTT
size: NA; D: TRBD2; J: TRBJ2-1; V: TRBV15; CDR3: CATSRDQGSSGSPSYNEQFF; DNA: TGTGCCACCAGCAGAGATCAGGGTTCTAGCGGGAGCCCCTCCTACAATGAGCAGTTCTTC
size: NA; D: TRBD1; J: TRBJ2-4; V: TRBV20-1; CDR3: CSAPDRRRNKNIQYF; DNA: TGCAGTGCCCCGGACAGGCGACGAAACAAAAACATTCAGTACTTC
size: NA; D: TRBD2; J: TRBJ2-1; V: TRBV15; CDR3: CATSRDPETSGRGEQFF; DNA: TGTGCCACCAGCAGAGATCCTGAAACTAGCGGGAGGGGTGAGCAGTTCTTC
size: NA; D: NA; J: TRBJ2-5; V: TRBV28; CDR3: CASSLGFLTGLQETQYF; DNA: TGTGCCAGCAGTTTAGGGTTCCTAACAGGCCTCCAAGAGACCCAGTACTTC
size: few; D: TRBD1; J: TRBJ2-5; V: TRBV5-5; CDR3: CASSLVQGRETQYF; DNA: TGTGCCAGCAGCTTGGTACAGGGGAGAGAGACCCAGTACTTC
size: few; D: NA; J: TRBJ2-3; V: TRBV20-1; CDR3: CSARWGTPDTQYF; DNA: TGCAGTGCAAGGTGGGGGACACCGGATACGCAGTATTTT
size: few; D: NA; J: TRBJ2-5; V: TRBV20-1; CDR3: CSARDGSEGSPTQYF; DNA: TGCAGTGCTAGAGATGGAAGCGAGGGGTCCCCGACCCAGTACTTC
size: NA; D: NA; J: TRBJ2-7; V: TRBV27; CDR3: CAISSIEQYF; DNA: TGTGCCATCTCCTCTATCGAGCAGTACTTC
size: few; D: NA; J: TRBJ2-7; V: TRBV28; CDR3: CATSSVFSYEQYF; DNA: TGTGCCACCTCGTCGGTATTTTCCTACGAGCAGTACTTC
size: NA; D: TRBD1; J: TRBJ2-1; V: TRBV15; CDR3: CATSRDRGGQGTNEQFF; DNA: TGTGCCACCAGCAGAGATCGAGGGGGACAGGGGACCAATGAGCAGTTCTTC
size: few; D: NA; J: TRBJ1-5; V: TRBV4-1; CDR3: CASSQVAGGPMQPQHF; DNA: TGCGCCAGCAGCCAAGTAGCGGGGGGCCCAATGCAGCCCCAGCATTTT
size: NA; D: NA; J: TRBJ2-7; V: TRBV10-3; CDR3: CAISVSGNYEQYF; DNA: TGTGCCATCAGTGTGAGCGGAAACTACGAGCAGTACTTC
size: NA; D: TRBD2; J: TRBJ2-3; V: TRBV9; CDR3: CASSAGLAGTYTQYF; DNA: TGTGCCAGCAGCGCCGGACTAGCGGGGACTTATACGCAGTATTTT
size: few; D: NA; J: TRBJ2-6; V: TRBV12-3/TRBV12-4; CDR3: CASKTRGSGANVLTF; DNA: TGTGCCAGCAAAACGAGGGGGTCAGGGGCCAACGTCCTGACTTTC
size: many; D: TRBD1; J: TRBJ1-1; V: TRBV28; CDR3: CASSSGGVAEAFF; DNA: TGTGCCAGCAGTTCAGGGGGGGTAGCTGAAGCTTTCTTT
size: few; D: NA; J: TRBJ1-6; V: TRBV6-1; CDR3: CASSDYLRVDNSPLHF; DNA: TGTGCCAGCAGTGACTACCTCAGGGTGGATAATTCACCCCTCCACTTT
size: few; D: TRBD1; J: TRBJ1-6; V: TRBV10-3; CDR3: CAINTDRDSPLHF; DNA: TGTGCCATCAACACGGACAGGGATTCACCCCTCCACTTT
size: NA; D: TRBD2; J: TRBJ2-1; V: TRBV29-1; CDR3: CSVDPSGGSYNEQFF; DNA: TGCAGCGTTGACCCTAGCGGGGGCTCCTACAATGAGCAGTTCTTC
size: NA; D: TRBD1; J: TRBJ1-5; V: TRBV15; CDR3: CATSRDRRGQGYGNQPQHF; DNA: TGTGCCACCAGCAGAGATCGTCGGGGACAGGGGTATGGCAATCAGCCCCAGCATTTT
size: many; D: NA; J: TRBJ2-7; V: TRBV7-8; CDR3: CASSLAPGNEQYF; DNA: TGTGCCAGCAGCTTAGCGCCGGGGAACGAGCAGTACTTC
size: NA; D: TRBD2; J: TRBJ2-7; V: TRBV6-2/TRBV6-3; CDR3: CASSQFALAGAYEQYF; DNA: TGTGCCAGCAGCCAATTTGCTCTAGCGGGAGCTTACGAGCAGTACTTC
size: NA; D: TRBD2; J: TRBJ2-6; V: TRBV13; CDR3: CASSTSGLAGANVLTF; DNA: TGTGCCAGCAGCACTTCGGGACTAGCTGGGGCCAACGTCCTGACTTTC
size: few; D: NA; J: TRBJ2-7; V: TRBV7-2; CDR3: CASSLIVESEQYF; DNA: TGTGCCAGCAGCTTAATTGTCGAGAGCGAGCAGTACTTC
size: NA; D: TRBD1; J: TRBJ2-2; V: TRBV12-3/TRBV12-4; CDR3: CASRLDRVAGELFF; DNA: TGTGCCAGCAGACTTGACAGGGTGGCCGGGGAGCTGTTTTTT
size: NA; D: NA; J: TRBJ1-2; V: TRBV5-5; CDR3: CASSLIPGNYGYTF; DNA: TGTGCCAGCAGCTTGATACCAGGAAACTATGGCTACACCTTC
size: NA; D: TRBD1; J: TRBJ1-6; V: TRBV12-3/TRBV12-4; CDR3: CASRTGILNSPLHF; DNA: TGTGCCAGCAGGACAGGGATCCTTAATTCACCCCTCCACTTT
size: few; D: NA; J: TRBJ2-7; V: TRBV30; CDR3: CAWGVDRDEQYF; DNA: TGTGCCTGGGGAGTCGACAGAGACGAGCAGTACTTC